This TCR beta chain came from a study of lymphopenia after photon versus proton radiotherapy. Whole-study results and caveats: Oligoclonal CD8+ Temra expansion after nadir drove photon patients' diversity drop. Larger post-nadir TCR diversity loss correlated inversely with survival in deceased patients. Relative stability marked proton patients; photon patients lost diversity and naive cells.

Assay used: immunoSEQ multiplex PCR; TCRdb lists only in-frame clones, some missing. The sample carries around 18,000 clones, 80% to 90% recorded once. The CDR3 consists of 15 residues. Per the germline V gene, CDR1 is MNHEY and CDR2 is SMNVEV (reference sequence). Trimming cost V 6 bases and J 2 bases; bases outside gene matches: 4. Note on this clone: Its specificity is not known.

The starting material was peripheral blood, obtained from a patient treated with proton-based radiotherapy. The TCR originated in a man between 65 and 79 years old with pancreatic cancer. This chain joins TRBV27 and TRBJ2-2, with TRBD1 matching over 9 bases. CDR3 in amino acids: CASRDRGYNTGELFF. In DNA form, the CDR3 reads TGTGCCAGCAGGGACAGGGGCTATAACACCGGGGAGCTGTTTTTT.